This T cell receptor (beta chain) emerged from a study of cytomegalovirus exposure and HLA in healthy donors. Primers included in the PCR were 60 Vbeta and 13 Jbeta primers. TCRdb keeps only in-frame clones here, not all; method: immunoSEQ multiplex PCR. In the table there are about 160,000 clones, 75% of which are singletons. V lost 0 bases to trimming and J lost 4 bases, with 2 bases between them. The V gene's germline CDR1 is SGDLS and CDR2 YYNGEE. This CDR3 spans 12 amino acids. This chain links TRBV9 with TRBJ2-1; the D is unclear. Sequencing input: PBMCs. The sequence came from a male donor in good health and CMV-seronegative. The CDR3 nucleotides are TGTGCCAGCAGCGTAGCGTACAATGAGCAGTTCTTC. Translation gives CASSVAYNEQFF.